This TCR beta chain appears in the sequencing data of a study of vaccination and CD4 T cells after COVID-19. As for the study in general: Six males and four females, two of them Hispanic, were enrolled as convalescents. Post-COVID samples had a sampling time that fell a median approximately 97 days after diagnosis (range 35 to 161).

V shed 4 bases and J shed 4 bases, with 11 bases lying between them. CDR1 is SGHNT, CDR2 YENEEA, per germline. The CDR3 contains 13 residues. As concerns this clonotype: What it binds is not known.

Treatment in this sample: approximately nine-day PBMC culture with coronavirus spike peptide pools or control peptides (ViraFEST assay). Antigen-specific T cells were expanded with peptide pools by ViraFEST, and TCRs were then sequenced. With the Oncomine TCR Beta short-read assay, DNA from cultured CD4+ T cells was sequenced. Each CDR3 protein gets one entry after TCRdb re-called the PCR reads with MiXCR. Of roughly 20,000 distinct CDR3 sequences listed, approximately 56% are singletons. Study-wide findings and caveats: There was no significant change from around 21 to 38 median reactive clonotypes.

This material consisted of CD4+ T cells from blood, cultured in vitro, taken before SARS-CoV-2 vaccination. This chain connects TRBV11-3 to TRBJ2-7; D assignment may be TRBD1 or TRBD2 (5 bases each). The TCR was taken from a human donor who had recovered from COVID-19. CDR3 residues: CASSSGTTYEQYF. CDR3 coding DNA: TGTGCCAGCAGCTCCGGGACCACGTACGAGCAGTACTTC.